The 29 T cell receptor beta chains below all came from one sample that was sequenced in a study of blood T cell repertoires in COVID-19. TCRdb's table, derived via immunoSEQ multiplex PCR, lists solely in-frame clones and lacks some. The profile shows around 56,000 clones, around 70% of them singletons. Specimen: peripheral blood. All receptors come from a woman aged 70-85 years with acute or convalescent COVID-19.

The gene calls are TRBV3-1 (or the pseudogene TRBV3-2) and TRBJ2-5; D call uncertain. The V gene lost 1 base and the J gene lost 5 bases, with 5 bases spanning the gap. Germline CDR1 and CDR2: LGHDT and YNNKEL (reference sequence). CDR3 length: 12 amino acids. The CDR3 region is CASSQVDETQYF. The CDR3, as DNA: TGTGCCAGCAGCCAAGTAGATGAGACCCAGTACTTC.

The chain employs TRBV30 and TRBJ2-5; TRBD2 matches 11 bases. Trimming took 3 bases from V and 5 from J; bases not matched to a gene: 5. This CDR3 region has 14 residues. Germline V lookup: CDR1 GTSNPN, CDR2 SVGIG (reference sequence). The CDR3 loop reads CAWRIAGGLETQYF. DNA of the CDR3: TGTGCCTGGAGGATAGCGGGGGGGCTGGAGACCCAGTACTTC.

This sequence joins TRBV7-9 and TRBJ1-1; D is unresolved. The CDR3 contains 13 residues. V was cut by 6 bases and J by 5 bases, with 13 bases left in between. CDR1 is SEHNR, CDR2 FQNEAQ, per germline (reference sequence). The CDR3 sequence is CASRRTYGTEAFF. The CDR3 region has the DNA TGTGCCAGCAGAAGGACTTACGGGACTGAAGCTTTCTTT.

This clone was recorded once. The CDR3 loop is CASSLVSGGVYGYTF. CDR3 in DNA: TGTGCCAGCAGTTTGGTGTCAGGGGGCGTCTATGGCTACACCTTC. The chain recombines TRBV27 with TRBJ1-2; 8 nucleotides align to TRBD1. Unmatched junction bases numbered 7, after V lost 3 bases and J lost 4 bases. The CDR3 loop spans 15 amino acids. CDR1 MNHEY and CDR2 SMNVEV come from the germline V gene (reference sequence).

The genes are TRBV18 and TRBJ1-5; no clear D. The CDR3 has 13 amino acids. With 3 bases removed from V and 5 bases from J, the gap between germline ends came to 8 bases. CDR1 KGHSH and CDR2 LQKENI come from the germline V gene. The CDR3 is CASSPAGDQPQHF. For the CDR3, the DNA is TGTGCCAGCTCACCCGCCGGAGATCAGCCCCAGCATTTT.

This sequence joins TRBV6-5 and TRBJ2-2; TRBD1 matches at 7 bases. The ends lost 0 bases at V and 2 bases at J; junction bases unmatched: 3. CDR3 length: 16 residues. CDR1 MNHEY and CDR2 SVGAGI come from the germline V gene. The CDR3 region is CASSYSRQGNTGELFF. The CDR3 nucleotides are TGTGCCAGCAGTTACTCTAGACAGGGAAACACCGGGGAGCTGTTTTTT.

This chain uses TRBV19 with TRBJ2-1, with TRBD1 matching 8 bases. Unmatched junction bases numbered 5, after V lost 7 bases and J lost 6 bases. Per the germline V gene, CDR1 is LNHDA and CDR2 is SQIVND (reference sequence). The CDR3 is 13 residues long. CDR3 in DNA: TGTGCCAGTACTCCAGACAGGGGCAATGAGCAGTTCTTC. This translates into CASTPDRGNEQFF.

J is TRBJ1-2 and V is TRBV27; D not resolved. CDR1 and CDR2 (germline): MNHEY, SMNVEV (reference sequence). Trimming pared 3 bases from V and 3 bases from J, leaving 8 bases between. This CDR3 is 13 amino acids long. The CDR3 sequence is CASSLREDYGYTF. The CDR3 DNA reads TGTGCCAGCAGTTTGAGGGAAGACTATGGCTACACCTTC.

V is TRBV25-1 and J is TRBJ1-3; possible D gene TRBD1, 6 bases. The germline CDR1 and CDR2 sequences are MGHDK and SYGVNS. V was shortened by 2 bases and J by 2 bases, with 10 bases between the two germline ends. The CDR3 has 15 amino acids. CDR3 sequence: CASSEAGATGNTIYF. The CDR3, as DNA: TGTGCCAGCAGTGAAGCAGGGGCGACTGGAAACACCATATATTTT.

The chain couples TRBV5-5 to TRBJ1-2; no definite D call. The V and J ends lost 1 base and 2 bases respectively, with 6 bases between them. The V gene's germline CDR1 is SGHKS and CDR2 YYEKEE (reference sequence). This CDR3 spans 13 amino acids. CDR3 region: CASSLTENYGYTF. CDR3 sequence (DNA): TGTGCCAGCAGCTTGACAGAGAACTATGGCTACACCTTC.

The chain has TRBV27 and TRBJ1-5; 8 bases fit TRBD1. Per the germline V gene, CDR1 is MNHEY and CDR2 is SMNVEV (reference sequence). V shed 5 bases and J 4 bases; nucleotides not matched to a gene: 7. This CDR3 is 15 amino acids long. The CDR3 loop reads CASSPDRGFNQPQHF. DNA of the CDR3: TGTGCCAGCAGTCCTGACAGGGGTTTTAATCAGCCCCAGCATTTT.

Only a few counts were recorded for this clone. The rearrangement uses TRBV6-5 and TRBJ1-2; 7 bases are a match to TRBD1. CDR3 length equals 12 residues. V was pared by 7 bases and J by 5 bases, with 4 bases of the junction left unmatched. Per the germline V gene, CDR1 is MNHEY and CDR2 is SVGAGI. CDR3 bases: TGTGCCAGCACCGCGACAGGGTATGGCTACACCTTC. This gives the protein CASTATGYGYTF.

This clone appeared a single time. V and J are TRBV7-3 and TRBJ2-2; D is undetermined. The V gene's germline CDR1 is SGHTA and CDR2 FQGTGA. CDR3 length: 14 residues. V dropped 1 base and J dropped 4 bases, with 7 bases sitting between them. The chain's CDR3 is CASSLRPGTGELFF. The CDR3 bases are TGTGCCAGCAGCTTAAGGCCGGGCACCGGGGAGCTGTTTTTT.

The chain combines TRBV3-1 (or the pseudogene TRBV3-2) with TRBJ1-2, with 7 nucleotides matching TRBD1. Germline CDR1 and CDR2: LGHDT and YNNKEL (reference sequence). The CDR3 loop spans 13 amino acids. J was trimmed by 7 bases and V by 4 bases; bases with no gene match: 6. As DNA, the CDR3 is TGTGCCAGCAGCCTTTTAGACAGGGCTGGCTACACCTTC. Translation gives CASSLLDRAGYTF.

This chain links TRBV5-1 with TRBJ1-5; D is unclear. Germline V gene sequence: CDR1 SGHRS, CDR2 YFSETQ. The CDR3 spans 13 residues. Deletions cut 0 bases from V and 7 bases from J, with 8 bases between. The CDR3 sequence: CASSLGERQPQHF. The CDR3 DNA reads as TGCGCCAGCAGCTTGGGGGAGAGACAGCCCCAGCATTTT.

The DNA for the CDR3 is TGTGCCATCAGTGACCAAATAGGTGGGACAAAAGAGACCCAGTACTTC. Residues: CAISDQIGGTKETQYF. The chain links TRBV10-3 to TRBJ2-5; possibly TRBD1 for D (6 bases). With 3 bases removed from V and 3 bases from J, the gap between germline ends came to 17 bases. Germline CDR1 and CDR2: ENHRY and SYGVKD. CDR3 length equals 16 residues.

The genes are TRBV11-2 and TRBJ1-1; unclear D gene. The CDR3 has 13 amino acids. The V and J ends lost 2 bases and 4 bases respectively, with 8 bases between them. Per the germline V gene, CDR1 is SGHAT and CDR2 is FQNNGV. The CDR3 DNA sequence: TGTGCCAGCAGCTTAACGGTCGGCACTGAAGCTTTCTTT. It specifies CASSLTVGTEAFF.

V gene TRBV6-1 combines with J gene TRBJ1-1; 7 bases match TRBD1. The trim removed 1 base at V and 8 bases at J, leaving 16 bases unmatched. The CDR3 sequence is 17 residues long. CDR1 is MNHNS and CDR2 is SASEGT in the germline V gene. The CDR3 sequence is CASSEDPGRSGTDEAFF. CDR3 DNA: TGTGCCAGCAGTGAAGACCCCGGTAGGTCGGGGACAGACGAAGCTTTCTTT.

This clone was seen more than once but under ten times. This rearrangement joins TRBV3-1 (or the pseudogene TRBV3-2) to TRBJ1-2; D gene unclear. CDR1 is LGHDT, CDR2 YNNKEL, per germline (reference sequence). CDR3 size: 11 residues. Trimming removed 0 bases from V and 9 bases from J, with 5 bases in between. The CDR3 spells CASSQERRYTF. CDR3 bases: TGTGCCAGCAGCCAAGAGCGGCGCTACACCTTC.

V gene TRBV18 combines with J gene TRBJ1-4; TRBD1 matches 7 bases. The CDR3 is 17 residues long. Germline CDR1 reads KGHSH; CDR2 reads LQKENI. J gave up 1 base and V 0 bases, and 5 bases lay outside the gene matches. The CDR3 spells CASSPPSGQITNEKLFF. The CDR3 nucleotides read TGTGCCAGCTCACCACCGTCGGGACAGATAACTAATGAAAAACTGTTTTTT.

The rearrangement joins TRBV30 to TRBJ2-1; 9 bases fit TRBD1. CDR1 is GTSNPN and CDR2 is SVGIG in the germline V gene (reference sequence). The junction had 5 bases not matched to a gene; V was cut back by 2 bases and J by 9 bases. CDR3 size: 13 residues. The CDR3 DNA sequence: TGTGCCTGGAGTAAACAGGGGGCAAGTGAGCAGTTCTTC. As protein: CAWSKQGASEQFF.

Only one count was recorded for this clone. This sequence joins TRBV6-5 and TRBJ2-6; no clear D gene. The germline CDR1 and CDR2 sequences are MNHEY and SVGAGI. Trimming took 6 bases from V and 0 from J, leaving 9 bases between them. CDR3 length: 15 residues. This CDR3 reads CASSPGVSGANVLTF. CDR3 nucleotide sequence: TGTGCCAGCAGCCCCGGAGTCTCTGGGGCCAACGTCCTGACTTTC.

This chain joins TRBV6-5 and TRBJ1-3; no clear D. V lost 0 bases to trimming and J lost 4 bases, with 7 bases between them. CDR1 is MNHEY, CDR2 SVGAGI, per germline. The CDR3 length is 14 residues. This chain's CDR3 is CASSYSKAGNTIYF. The CDR3 DNA reads TGTGCCAGCAGTTACTCGAAAGCCGGAAACACCATATATTTT.

The rearrangement links TRBV3-1 (or the pseudogene TRBV3-2) to TRBJ2-3; D perhaps matches TRBD1 (5 bases). This CDR3 region has 16 residues. V dropped 0 bases and J dropped 6 bases, with 16 bases sitting between them. CDR1 and CDR2 (germline): LGHDT, YNNKEL (reference sequence). The CDR3 coding sequence is TGTGCCAGCAGCCAAGATAGTTCGATAGCAGGGGATACGCAGTATTTT. This encodes CASSQDSSIAGDTQYF.

The V call is TRBV19, the J call TRBJ1-2; weak D call: TRBD1 (5 bases). V was shortened by 2 bases and J by 4 bases, with 14 bases between the two germline ends. The CDR3 contains 15 residues. Germline V gives CDR1 LNHDA, CDR2 SQIVND (reference sequence). As DNA, the CDR3 is TGTGCCAGTAGTATAAAGGCCAGGGAGGTCTATGGCTACACCTTC. This sequence encodes CASSIKAREVYGYTF.

The genes are TRBV7-6 and TRBJ1-1, with D perhaps matching TRBD1 (6 bases). V shed 1 base and J shed 3 bases, with 12 bases lying between them. The CDR3 totals 15 residues. The germline gives CDR1 SGHVS, CDR2 FNYEAQ. CDR3 DNA: TGTGCCAGCAGCTTAGGCAGGGGAGGGCACACTGAAGCTTTCTTT. Amino acid sequence: CASSLGRGGHTEAFF.

This chain connects TRBV3-1 (or the pseudogene TRBV3-2) to TRBJ1-6, with a tentative D call TRBD1 (6 bases). The germline gives CDR1 LGHDT, CDR2 YNNKEL (reference sequence). CDR3 length: 16 residues. Trimming stripped 0 bases from V and 15 bases from J, with 21 bases between. The CDR3 reads CASSQDWWGGPPVLHF. In DNA, the CDR3 is TGTGCCAGCAGCCAAGATTGGTGGGGGGGGCCTCCCGTCCTCCACTTT.

This chain links TRBV19 with TRBJ1-5, with TRBD1 matching over 8 bases. The CDR3 is 12 residues long. Germline CDR1 is LNHDA and CDR2 is SQIVND (reference sequence). V lost 7 bases to trimming and J lost 6 bases; unmatched junction nucleotides: 2. The CDR3 DNA is TGTGCCAGTACGACAGGGGTTCAGCCCCAGCATTTT. This translates into CASTTGVQPQHF.

This chain connects TRBV12-3 or TRBV12-4 to TRBJ1-1; TRBD1 might be the D (5 bases). Deletions cut 8 bases from V and 9 bases from J, with 19 bases between. This CDR3 has 13 amino acids. CDR3 amino acids: CASFDGTALKAFF. DNA of the CDR3: TGTGCCAGCTTTGACGGGACTGCTTTAAAAGCTTTCTTT.